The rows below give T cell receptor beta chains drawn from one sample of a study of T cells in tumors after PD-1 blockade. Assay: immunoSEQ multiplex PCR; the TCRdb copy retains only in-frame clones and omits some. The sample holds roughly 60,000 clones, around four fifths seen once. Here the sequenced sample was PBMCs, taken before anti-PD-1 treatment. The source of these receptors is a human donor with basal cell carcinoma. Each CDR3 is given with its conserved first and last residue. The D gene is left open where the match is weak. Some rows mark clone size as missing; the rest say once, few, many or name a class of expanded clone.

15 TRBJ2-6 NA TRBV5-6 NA CASSLRDPGANVLTF TGTGCCAGCAGCTTGCGGGATCCTGGGGCCAACGTCCTGACTTTC
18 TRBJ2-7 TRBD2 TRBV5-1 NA CASSLSPGWASGSHEQYF TGCGCCAGCAGCTTGTCACCCGGTTGGGCTAGCGGGTCCCACGAGCAGTACTTC
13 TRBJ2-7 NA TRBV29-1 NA CSVARGGTYEQYF TGCAGCGTTGCAAGGGGTGGGACCTACGAGCAGTACTTC
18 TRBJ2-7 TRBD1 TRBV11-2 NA CASSLASSVGQGLYEQYF TGTGCCAGCAGCCTAGCCTCCTCGGTGGGACAGGGGTTATACGAGCAGTACTTC
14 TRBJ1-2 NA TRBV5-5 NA CASSAISGLYGYTF TGTGCCAGCAGCGCTATCTCGGGACTCTATGGCTACACCTTC
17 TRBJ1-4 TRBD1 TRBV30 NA CAWSRVPGAGGRQKLFF TGTGCCTGGAGTCGTGTACCCGGGGCAGGGGGCCGCCAAAAACTGTTTTTT
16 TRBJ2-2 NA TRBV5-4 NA CASSTPGRPRTGELFF TGTGCCAGCAGCACGCCGGGACGGCCGCGAACCGGGGAGCTGTTTTTT
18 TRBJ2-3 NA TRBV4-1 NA CASSQAPQATTSTDTQYF TGCGCCAGCAGCCAAGCTCCACAGGCTACCACTAGCACAGATACGCAGTATTTT
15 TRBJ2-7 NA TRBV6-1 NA CASSEAVSGPYEQYF TGTGCCAGCAGTGAAGCGGTGTCAGGGCCCTACGAGCAGTACTTC
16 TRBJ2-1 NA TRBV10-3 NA CAIRFGTGQDRDEQFF TGTGCCATCAGGTTCGGAACAGGGCAGGATAGGGATGAGCAGTTCTTC
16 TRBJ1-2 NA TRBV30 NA CAWSSTNRVSNYGYTF TGTGCCTGGAGTTCAACCAACAGGGTTTCTAACTATGGCTACACCTTC
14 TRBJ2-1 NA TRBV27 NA CASSWGDNRNEQFF TGTGCCAGCAGTTGGGGGGACAACCGGAATGAGCAGTTCTTC
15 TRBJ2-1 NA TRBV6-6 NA CASSWTESSYNEQFF TGTGCCAGCAGTTGGACGGAAAGCTCCTACAATGAGCAGTTCTTC
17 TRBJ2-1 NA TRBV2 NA CASSEAREPSSYNEQFF TGTGCCAGCAGTGAAGCCCGAGAGCCCAGCTCCTACAATGAGCAGTTCTTC
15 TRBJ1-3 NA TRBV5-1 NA CASSRETDSGNTIYF TGCGCCAGCAGCCGGGAGACAGACTCTGGAAACACCATATATTTT
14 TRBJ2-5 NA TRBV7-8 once CASSLVGIQETQYF TGTGCCAGCAGCTTAGTCGGGATCCAAGAGACCCAGTACTTC
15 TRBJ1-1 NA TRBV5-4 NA CASSPARGGNTEAFF TGTGCCAGCAGCCCGGCCCGGGGAGGGAACACTGAAGCTTTCTTT
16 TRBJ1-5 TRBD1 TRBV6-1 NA CASSDMTGASNQPQHF TGTGCCAGCAGTGATATGACAGGGGCTTCCAATCAGCCCCAGCATTTT
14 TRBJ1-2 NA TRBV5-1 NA CASSLAGGGSGYTF TGCGCCAGCAGCTTGGCGGGCGGAGGCTCGGGCTACACCTTC
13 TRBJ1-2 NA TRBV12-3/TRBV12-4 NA CASTGLRGHGYTF TGTGCCAGCACGGGACTACGGGGCCATGGCTACACCTTC
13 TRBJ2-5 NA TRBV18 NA CASSQQGRETQYF TGTGCCAGCTCGCAACAGGGACGGGAGACCCAGTACTTC
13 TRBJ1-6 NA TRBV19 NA CASNRQGNSPLHF TGTGCCAGTAACCGGCAGGGGAATTCACCCCTCCACTTT
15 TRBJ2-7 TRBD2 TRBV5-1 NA CASSLWSGGAYEQYF TGCGCCAGCAGCTTGTGGAGCGGGGGGGCTTACGAGCAGTACTTC
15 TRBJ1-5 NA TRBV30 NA CAWAQVGGGWKPQHF TGTGCCTGGGCCCAGGTCGGGGGCGGATGGAAGCCCCAGCATTTT
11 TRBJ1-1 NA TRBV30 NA CACQQGGEAFF TGTGCCTGCCAACAGGGTGGTGAAGCTTTCTTT
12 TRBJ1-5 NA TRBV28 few CAEATSNQPQHF TGTGCCGAGGCAACAAGCAATCAGCCCCAGCATTTT
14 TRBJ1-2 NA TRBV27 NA CASSLRGPSYGYTF TGTGCCAGCAGTTTACGGGGGCCCAGCTATGGCTACACCTTC
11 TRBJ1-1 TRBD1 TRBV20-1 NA CSASFTGGAFF TGCAGTGCTAGTTTCACAGGGGGAGCTTTCTTT
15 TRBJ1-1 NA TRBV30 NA CAWSAPNRGNTEAFF TGTGCCTGGAGTGCTCCTAACCGGGGGAACACTGAAGCTTTCTTT
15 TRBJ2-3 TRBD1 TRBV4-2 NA CASSPRTGETDTQYF TGTGCCAGCAGCCCGAGGACAGGGGAAACGGATACGCAGTATTTT
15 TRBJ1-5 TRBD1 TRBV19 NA CASSLTGTDYQPQHF TGTGCCAGTAGTCTCACCGGGACAGACTATCAGCCCCAGCATTTT